This T cell receptor (beta chain) was obtained from a study of cytomegalovirus exposure and HLA in healthy donors. Profiled with immunoSEQ multiplex PCR; TCRdb holds only in-frame clones, not every one. The top ten hold about 6% of the sample, which has some 98,000 clones, roughly 87% seen once. Concerning this clone itself: Its specificity is not known.

Study findings and constraints: In the 95 to 150 validation repertoires, under 95% of cluster scores exceeded 0, per a later analysis. CMV antigen specificity was confirmed in vitro for a few CMV-associated chains.

The clonotype originates from a young man in good health and CMV-seropositive. The sequencing sample was made of PBMCs.

CDR3 sequence reads: CASSYGQGASGELFF. The CDR3 bases are TGTGCCAGCAGCTATGGACAGGGGGCATCCGGGGAGCTGTTTTTT. The chain combines TRBV5-6 with TRBJ2-2, with 11 bases identical to TRBD1. The V and J ends lost 3 bases and 6 bases, in that order; junction bases with no gene match: 4. The V gene's germline CDR1 is SGHDT and CDR2 YYEEEE. The length of the CDR3 is 15 residues.